A selection of T cell receptor beta chains follows, all from one sample in a study of CD4 T cells in relation to SARS-CoV-2 and coronaviruses. For these receptors, no antigen is known. Here immunoSEQ multiplex PCR was the method, and the copy in TCRdb shows in-frame clones only, minus some. The table lists 36,000 or so clones, around 80% of them singletons, with roughly 3% in the top ten. Source material: memory CD4+ T cells from PBMCs, cultured in vitro. These receptors were obtained from an adult with COVID-19. Both conserved end residues are part of each CDR3. D genes are given only for firm matches. The size entry is marked missing in some rows and otherwise reads once, few, many or a size class.

J | D | V | size | DNA | CDR3
TRBJ2-1 | TRBD2 | TRBV6-5 | NA | TGTGCCAGCAGTTCGCCGGGACTAGCGAGATACAATGAGCAGTTCTTC | CASSSPGLARYNEQFF
TRBJ1-4 | TRBD1 | TRBV6-5 | NA | TGTGCCAGCACCCGAGACAGGGGCGGCGAAAAACTGTTTTTT | CASTRDRGGEKLFF
TRBJ2-2 | NA | TRBV4-1 | NA | TGCGCCAGCAGCCAAGGTGGTGGCAGGGGTTGGACCGGGGAGCTGTTTTTT | CASSQGGGRGWTGELFF
TRBJ2-5 | TRBD2 | TRBV28 | NA | TGTGCCAGCAGCCTAGCGGGAGCGTCGGCACCCCAAGAGACCCAGTACTTC | CASSLAGASAPQETQYF
TRBJ2-1 | NA | TRBV11-3 | NA | TGTGCCAGCAGCTTAGGGCCCACTCGTTACTACAATGAGCAGTTCTTC | CASSLGPTRYYNEQFF
TRBJ1-6 | NA | TRBV7-8 | NA | TGTGCCAGCAGCTTTGGGGCGGCCAATTCACCCCTCCACTTT | CASSFGAANSPLHF
TRBJ2-3 | NA | TRBV20-1 | NA | TGCAGTGCTAGGAAAGATACGCAGTATTTT | CSARKDTQYF
TRBJ2-5 | NA | TRBV5-1 | NA | TGCGCCAGCAGCCCGTCCCTCGAGACCCAGTACTTC | CASSPSLETQYF
TRBJ2-2 | NA | TRBV10-2 | few | TGCGCCAGCTCAGAATCCACCGGGGAGCTGTTTTTT | CASSESTGELFF
TRBJ2-5 | NA | TRBV6-5 | NA | TGTGCCAGCACCAGAACGAGGGAGACCCAGTACTTC | CASTRTRETQYF
TRBJ2-3 | NA | TRBV12-5 | NA | TGTGCTAGTGGTTTGGGCGGGACTCTTCGGTATTTT | CASGLGGTLRYF
TRBJ1-1 | TRBD1 | TRBV4-1 | NA | TGCGCCAGCAGCCACAACAGGGGCCGGAACACTGAAGCTTTCTTT | CASSHNRGRNTEAFF
TRBJ2-1 | TRBD2 | TRBV7-9 | once | TGTGCCAGCAGCTTGGGGCTAGCGGAGCACAATGAGCAGTTCTTC | CASSLGLAEHNEQFF
TRBJ2-3 | TRBD1 | TRBV11-3 | NA | TGTGCCAGCAGCCCCGGACAGGGAGGCACAGATACGCAGTATTTT | CASSPGQGGTDTQYF
TRBJ2-2 | TRBD2 | TRBV27 | NA | TGTGCCAGCAGCCCACAGGGTTACTCATTAGCGGGAGGGCCGACCGGGGAGCTGTTTTTT | CASSPQGYSLAGGPTGELFF
TRBJ2-7 | TRBD1 | TRBV29-1 | NA | TGCAGCGGGAGGACAGGGGAATACGAGCAGTACTTC | CSGRTGEYEQYF
TRBJ2-7 | TRBD2 | TRBV7-9 | NA | TGTGCCAGCAGCTCCCCACGCTTAGCGGGGGACTACGAGCAGTACTTC | CASSSPRLAGDYEQYF
TRBJ2-4 | NA | TRBV11-2 | few | TGTGCCAGCAGCTTACCGACTCGCGGTAAGGAATGGGCCAAAAACATTCAGTACTTC | CASSLPTRGKEWAKNIQYF
TRBJ1-5 | NA | TRBV5-4 | few | TGTGCCAGCAGCCTGGGAGGGGGGGGTGGTGGCAATCAGCCCCAGCATTTT | CASSLGGGGGGNQPQHF
TRBJ1-2 | NA | TRBV6-5 | NA | TGTGCCAGCAGTCAGGAAAACTATGGCTACACCTTC | CASSQENYGYTF
TRBJ2-5 | NA | TRBV7-2 | NA | TGTGCCAGCAGCCAGCGGTACCACTACCAAGAGACCCAGTACTTC | CASSQRYHYQETQYF
TRBJ1-1 | NA | TRBV24-1 | NA | TGTGCCACCAGTGATTTGTCCCTGAACACTGAAGCTTTCTTT | CATSDLSLNTEAFF
TRBJ1-5 | NA | TRBV28 | NA | TGTGCCAGCACCCTTAGCAGCCCAGGAGGTCAGCCCCAGCATTTT | CASTLSSPGGQPQHF
TRBJ2-3 | NA | TRBV13 | NA | TGTGCCAGCAGCTTAGATTCTCGACTAGACGGCACAGATACGCAGTATTTT | CASSLDSRLDGTDTQYF
TRBJ2-7 | TRBD2 | TRBV5-4 | few | TGTGCCAGCAGCTTGGAAAGACTAGCGGGAGACGAGCAGTACTTC | CASSLERLAGDEQYF
TRBJ1-6 | NA | TRBV6-1 | few | TGTGCCAGCAGTGAAGCCTGGACAATAGATTCACCCCTCCACTTT | CASSEAWTIDSPLHF
TRBJ2-3 | NA | TRBV27 | NA | TGTGCCAGCAGCTGGGGTGGTTCGCAGTATTTT | CASSWGGSQYF
TRBJ2-2 | NA | TRBV5-6 | NA | TGTGCCAGCAGCACACTGACACAGGGGAACACCGGGGAGCTGTTTTTT | CASSTLTQGNTGELFF
TRBJ2-7 | TRBD2 | TRBV4-3 | few | TGCGCCAGCAGCCCCGCGATACTAGCGGGAGGGGACGAGCAGTACTTC | CASSPAILAGGDEQYF
TRBJ2-1 | NA | TRBV19 | NA | TGTGCCAGTAGTATAGGACCCAGGAAGAGCTCCTACAATGAGCAGTTCTTC | CASSIGPRKSSYNEQFF
TRBJ2-7 | NA | TRBV4-2 | once | TGTGCCAGCAGCCAAGATTTCGGGAGCGGCTCCTACGAGCAGTACTTC | CASSQDFGSGSYEQYF
TRBJ2-2 | NA | TRBV3-1/TRBV3-2 | NA | TGTGCCAGCAGCCAAGGGACCGGGGAGCTGTTTTTT | CASSQGTGELFF
TRBJ2-6 | NA | TRBV12-5 | NA | TGTGCTAGTGCCGACTCTGGGGCCAACGTCCTGACTTTC | CASADSGANVLTF
TRBJ2-5 | NA | TRBV2 | NA | TGTGCCAGCAGTAACCAAGAGACCCAGTACTTC | CASSNQETQYF
TRBJ1-5 | TRBD1 | TRBV19 | few | TGTGCCAGTGACGGGGACAGGGGCTATCAGCCCCAGCATTTT | CASDGDRGYQPQHF
TRBJ2-7 | NA | TRBV5-1 | NA | TGCGCCAGCAGCCTACCGTCCGGGGGAAGCGACCCGTACTTC | CASSLPSGGSDPYF
TRBJ2-3 | TRBD2 | TRBV7-2 | NA | TGTGCCAGCAGCAAGGGACTAGCGAGACCTAGCACAGATACGCAGTATTTT | CASSKGLARPSTDTQYF
TRBJ2-7 | TRBD2 | TRBV6-5 | NA | TGTGCCAGCAGTTACTCCTTGGGACTATCCTACGAGCAGTACTTC | CASSYSLGLSYEQYF
TRBJ1-4 | NA | TRBV19 | NA | TGTGCCAGTAGCTACAACAGCGAAAAACTGTTTTTT | CASSYNSEKLFF
TRBJ2-5 | NA | TRBV7-3 | NA | TGTGCCAGCAGCTTGGGCCCACAAGAGACCCAGTACTTC | CASSLGPQETQYF
TRBJ1-4 | NA | TRBV28 | few | TGTGCCAGCAGTCCACAAGGGGCCGCACGTTGGGAAAAACTGTTTTTT | CASSPQGAARWEKLFF
TRBJ2-7 | NA | TRBV5-6 | NA | TGTGCCAGCAGCTTGGGAAGCGGACTAACCTACGAGCAGTACTTC | CASSLGSGLTYEQYF
TRBJ1-1 | TRBD1 | TRBV28 | NA | TGTGCCAGCGCCACTTTGACAGGGGGGACTGAAGCTTTCTTT | CASATLTGGTEAFF
TRBJ1-2 | NA | TRBV2 | NA | TGTGCCAGCAGTGTTGACAGCGGAGTAAAGGGCTACACCTTC | CASSVDSGVKGYTF
TRBJ1-2 | NA | TRBV19 | few | TGTGCCAGTAGTAATTCGGTATCTGGCTACACCTTC | CASSNSVSGYTF
TRBJ2-2 | TRBD2 | TRBV7-2 | NA | TGTGCCAGCAGCTTGGGACTAGCGGGAGGGACCGGGGAGCTGTTTTTT | CASSLGLAGGTGELFF